This T cell receptor (beta chain) was found in a study of blood T cell repertoires in COVID-19. TCRdb's copy holds only in-frame clones and misses some; the assay was immunoSEQ multiplex PCR. This sample has about 200,000 clones, with more than 65% found just once. The specimen was PBMCs or T cells enriched from blood (not recorded which). The source of this sequence is a man aged 35 to 55 who had recovered from COVID-19.

CDR3 sequence reads: CASSVGSTYNSPLHF. In DNA form, the CDR3 reads TGTGCCAGCAGCGTAGGGAGTACCTATAATTCACCCCTCCACTTT. The chain has TRBV9 and TRBJ1-6, with D unclear. The germline V gene encodes CDR1 SGDLS and CDR2 YYNGEE. The CDR3 length is 15 residues. V was trimmed by 0 bases and J by 2 bases, leaving 6 bases between them.